These 11 T cell receptor beta chains originate from one sample sequenced in a study of blood T cell repertoires in COVID-19. The method was immunoSEQ multiplex PCR; TCRdb's version includes in-frame clones alone and lacks a portion of them. The table records about 280,000 clones, 83% of them present only once. Sequenced material: peripheral blood. Receptors originate from a woman in her 50s who had recovered from COVID-19.

This clone was picked up one time. The J gene is TRBJ1-1, the V gene TRBV19; TRBD1 might be the D (6 bases). The CDR3 loop spans 13 amino acids. Germline-derived CDR1 and CDR2 are LNHDA and SQIVND (reference sequence). V was cut by 6 bases and J by 0 bases, with 8 bases left in between. The CDR3 DNA sequence: TGTGCCAGTAGGGACAGCTTGAACACTGAAGCTTTCTTT. This gives the protein CASRDSLNTEAFF.

This clone was seen just once. The chain employs TRBV14 and TRBJ1-2; no clear D. Germline CDR1 reads SGHDN; CDR2 reads FVKESK. V gave up 0 bases and J gave up 5 bases, with 7 bases separating them. The CDR3 sequence is 13 residues long. The CDR3 loop reads CASSQDQQYGYTF. The CDR3 nucleotides are TGTGCCAGCAGCCAAGATCAACAGTATGGCTACACCTTC.

The chain couples TRBV6-2 or TRBV6-3 to TRBJ1-1; tentative D call: TRBD1 (6 bases). The CDR3 extends over 13 amino acids. V was clipped by 2 bases and J by 10 bases, with 14 bases between them. Germline CDR1 reads MNHEY; CDR2 reads SVGEGT. Here the CDR3 reads CASSYTGIGRAFF. The CDR3 bases are TGTGCCAGCAGTTACACAGGGATCGGAAGAGCTTTCTTT.

This clone was seen more than once but under ten times. This sequence joins TRBV7-2 and TRBJ2-5; 8 bases are a match to TRBD2. This CDR3 is built from 15 residues. Germline CDR1 and CDR2: SGHTA and FQGNSA. After removal of 4 bases from V and 4 bases from J, the junction contained 8 bases not matched to a gene. The CDR3 DNA sequence: TGTGCCAGCAGCTGGGGGGCGGGAGGTGGAGAGACCCAGTACTTC. Its translation: CASSWGAGGGETQYF.

The V gene is TRBV6-2 or TRBV6-3, the J gene TRBJ2-2, with 12 bases fitting TRBD2. This CDR3 comprises 15 residues. J lost 5 bases, V lost 6 bases, and 4 bases had no gene match. In germline, CDR1 is MNHEY, CDR2 SVGEGT. In DNA form, the CDR3 reads TGTGCCAGCAGCCGACTAGCGGGAGTTACCGGGGAGCTGTTTTTT. This codes for CASSRLAGVTGELFF.

The chain carries TRBV28 and TRBJ2-7; 7 nucleotides line up with TRBD2. Germline lookup yields CDR1 MDHEN and CDR2 SYDVKM. With V trimmed by 6 bases and J by 0 bases, 5 bases remained unmatched. This CDR3 has 14 residues. This CDR3 is CASRIGGTSYEQYF. CDR3 nucleotides: TGTGCCAGCAGGATCGGGGGGACCTCCTACGAGCAGTACTTC.

The chain links TRBV5-6 to TRBJ2-2, with D unclear. V was cut by 7 bases and J by 8 bases, with 9 bases left in between. The CDR3 runs 11 residues. CDR1 is SGHDT, CDR2 YYEEEE, per germline. As DNA, the CDR3 is TGTGCCAGCGCCCTCGGGGGGGAGCTGTTTTTT. Translation gives CASALGGELFF.

This clone was observed a handful of times. Other DNA sequences in this specimen translate into the identical CDR3. In DNA, the CDR3 is TGTGCCAGCATACTCTTCGGGGGCTATGGCTACACCTTC. Its translation: CASILFGGYGYTF. The chain recombines TRBV6-5 with TRBJ1-2; TRBD1 might be the D (5 bases). Trimming removed 7 bases from V and 4 bases from J, with 13 bases in between. This CDR3 has 13 amino acids. CDR1 MNHEY and CDR2 SVGAGI come from the germline V gene.

This chain links TRBV4-3 with TRBJ2-2; TRBD2 is a possible D gene (6 bases). The CDR3 extends over 13 amino acids. Germline loops: CDR1 LGHNA, CDR2 YSLEER. Trimming took off 3 bases at V and 6 bases at J, with 8 bases between the two ends. Here the CDR3 DNA reads TGCGCCAGCAGCCAGCGGGAAGCCGGGGAGCTGTTTTTT. It specifies CASSQREAGELFF.

The chain has TRBV4-3 and TRBJ1-1; D uncertain. Germline CDR1 and CDR2: LGHNA and YSLEER. This CDR3 contains 15 residues. The germline V and J ends were trimmed by 0 bases and 5 bases, with 13 bases remaining between them. The CDR3 nucleotides are TGCGCCAGCAGCCAAGACGAGGGTTTGAGGACTGAAGCTTTCTTT. Its translation: CASSQDEGLRTEAFF.

The chain links TRBV4-3 to TRBJ2-7; 15 positions match TRBD2. Germline-derived CDR1 and CDR2 are LGHNA and YSLEER. V dropped 6 bases and J dropped 3; count of bases not matched to a gene: 6. The CDR3 runs to 16 residues. The CDR3 coding sequence is TGCGCCAGCAGTCAAAGGGGACTAGCGGGGGGCTACGAGCAGTACTTC. The encoded protein is CASSQRGLAGGYEQYF.